These 5 T cell receptor beta chains share one sample of origin, sequenced in a study of blood T cells in healthy people across ages. Combining a sample-barcoded 5' primer with a J-beta primer mix, a second PCR ran for roughly 7 to 12 cycles. MiXCR, applied by TCRdb to the 5' RACE reads, yields one record per CDR3 protein. This table has some 940,000 distinct CDR3 sequences, 25% to 30% appearing once. This same sample was also taken into another study, of T cells of mothers and their children.

Sequences were obtained from blood. These receptors all come from a woman aged 40 to 55 in good health.

This clonotype showed up just a few times. This chain connects TRBV15 to TRBJ2-3, with D maybe TRBD2 (7 bases). This CDR3 spans 16 amino acids. Germline values: CDR1 LNHNV, CDR2 YYDKDF (reference sequence). Trimming cost V 3 bases and J 3 bases, with 16 bases left between them. The CDR3 DNA sequence: TGTGCCACCAGCAGGGGAGGGGGGGGGAGGACAGATACGCAGTATTTT. Protein: CATSRGGGGRTDTQYF. The whole variable domain, remainder taken from reference TRBV15 and TRBJ2-3, is DAMVIQNPRYQVTQFGKPVTLSCSQTLNHNVMYWYQQKSSQAPKLLFHYYDKDFNNEADTPDNFQSRRPNTSFCFLDIRSPGLGDTAMYLCATSRGGGGRTDTQYFGPGTRLTVL.

The chain carries TRBV12-3 or TRBV12-4 and TRBJ2-3; a weak D match, TRBD1 (5 bases). V was shortened by 6 bases and J by 8 bases, with 12 bases between the two germline ends. This CDR3 is 12 amino acids long. CDR3 in amino acids: CASSPAQGTQYF. CDR3 nucleotides: TGTGCCAGCAGCCCGGCGCAGGGTACGCAGTATTTT.

This clonotype was seen just once. The V gene is TRBV6-5, the J gene TRBJ2-2; perhaps TRBD1 as D (5 bases). V was shortened by 6 bases and J by 6 bases, with 8 bases between the two germline ends. The CDR3 loop spans 12 amino acids. Looked up from germline, CDR1 is MNHEY and CDR2 is SVGAGI. The CDR3 DNA reads as TGTGCCAGCAGATACAGGTCCGGGGAGCTGTTTTTT. The encoded protein is CASRYRSGELFF.

The chain employs TRBV12-3 or TRBV12-4 and TRBJ2-7; no definite D call. V lost 4 bases, J lost 0 bases, and 13 bases lay in between. The CDR3 consists of 15 residues. In DNA, the CDR3 is TGTGCCAGCAGTTCCCGCGGCTACAGCTCCTACGAGCAGTACTTC. Its translation: CASSSRGYSSYEQYF.

This clonotype was counted many times. This rearrangement joins TRBV9 to TRBJ2-7; D possibly corresponds to TRBD2 (5 bases). Germline CDR1 and CDR2: SGDLS and YYNGEE. CDR3 length: 15 residues. V lost 0 bases to trimming and J lost 1 base, with 11 bases between them. CDR3 sequence (DNA): TGTGCCAGCAGCGTAGGACCGCGGAGGTCCTACGAGCAGTACTTC. This translates into CASSVGPRRSYEQYF.